Below, 20 T cell receptor beta chains from the same sample are listed, as sequenced in a study of T cells expressing NK-cell markers. From its re-call of the 5' RACE reads, TCRdb lists each CDR3 protein once, without DNA. Its listing shows 350,000 to 400,000 distinct CDR3 sequences. The sequenced sample consisted of blood T cells: a sorted CD56 or NKG2C T cell subset, CD4+ or CD8+ T cells, or bulk PBMC T cells (not recorded which). Receptors were obtained from a woman aged 50 to 60 in good health.

This chain uses TRBV6-1 with TRBJ2-5; TCRdb designates TRBD2, a call that cannot be tested without DNA. The CDR3 length is 17 residues. CDR1 and CDR2 from the germline V gene are MNHNS and SASEGT. The CDR3 here is CASSEAGGLAGVETQYF.

The CDR3 region is CASSDTSRSSYNEQFF. V and J are TRBV5-5 and TRBJ2-1; the D gene TCRdb calls, TRBD2, cannot be checked with no DNA. The CDR3 sequence is 16 residues long. CDR1 is SGHKS, CDR2 YYEKEE, per germline (reference sequence).

The rearrangement joins TRBV11-2 to TRBJ2-2; the TCRdb call, TRBD1, lacks DNA for checking. This CDR3 spans 18 amino acids. The germline V gene has CDR1 SGHAT and CDR2 FQNNGV. This CDR3 is CASSHLDSLFRGTGELFF.

The V call is TRBV5-1, the J call TRBJ2-1; TCRdb selects TRBD2, and the lack of DNA leaves this call unchecked. This CDR3 spans 15 amino acids. Germline-derived CDR1 and CDR2 are SGHRS and YFSETQ. CDR3 loop: CASSLLSGGNNEQFF.

The chain joins TRBV15 to TRBJ2-1; TCRdb gives TRBD2 as the D gene, but with no DNA this cannot be confirmed. This CDR3 contains 14 residues. Germline V lookup: CDR1 LNHNV, CDR2 YYDKDF (reference sequence). CDR3 loop: CATSRGREYNEQFF.

The rearrangement joins TRBV29-1 to TRBJ1-3; the TCRdb call, TRBD1, lacks DNA for checking. CDR1 is SQVTM and CDR2 is ANQGSEA in the germline V gene. This CDR3 has 16 residues. This chain's CDR3 is CSVAHLSRAGGNTIYF.

The chain combines TRBV7-8 with TRBJ2-5; as DNA is missing, the TRBD2 call by TCRdb cannot be tested. This CDR3 contains 14 residues. Germline lookup yields CDR1 SGHVS and CDR2 FQNEAQ. CDR3 residues: CASSLVSTPKGQYF. The whole variable domain, remainder taken from reference TRBV7-8 and TRBJ2-5, is GAGVSQSPRYKVAKRGQDVALRCDPISGHVSLFWYQQALGQGPEFLTYFQNEAQLDKSGLPSDRFFAERPEGSVSTLKIQRTQQEDSAVYLCASSLVSTPKGQYFGPGTRLLVL.

V gene TRBV11-2 combines with J gene TRBJ2-1; without DNA, the TCRdb call of TRBD2 cannot be checked. CDR1 and CDR2 (germline): SGHAT, FQNNGV. The CDR3 runs to 18 residues. CDR3 sequence reads: CASSLGGAGGSYYNEQFF.

V and J are TRBV12-3 or TRBV12-4 and TRBJ2-5; the TRBD2 assignment by TCRdb is unverifiable without DNA. CDR3 length: 17 residues. The CDR3 protein is CASSFGGLAGGQETQYF.

This CDR3 is CAISGGQGNTGELFF. The J gene is TRBJ2-2, the V gene TRBV10-3; checking the TCRdb D call of TRBD1 is not possible without DNA. The CDR3 contains 15 residues. Germline-derived CDR1 and CDR2 are ENHRY and SYGVKD.

The chain couples TRBV11-2 to TRBJ2-1. The germline CDR1 and CDR2 sequences are SGHAT and FQNNGV. The CDR3 loop spans 14 amino acids. The CDR3 sequence is CASSPWGSESEQFF.

This chain uses TRBV29-1 with TRBJ1-1; the TRBD1 assignment by TCRdb is unverifiable without DNA. This CDR3 is built from 13 residues. Looked up from germline, CDR1 is SQVTM and CDR2 is ANQGSEA. The CDR3 sequence: CSVTGVQGTEAFF.

V gene TRBV7-9 combines with J gene TRBJ1-2; the D call of TRBD1 rests on TCRdb alone, since no DNA is present to check it. Germline CDR1 reads SEHNR; CDR2 reads FQNEAQ (reference sequence). The CDR3 spans 14 residues. The CDR3: CASIRDTTNYGYTF.

J is TRBJ1-1 and V is TRBV2; TCRdb proposes TRBD1, but this gene call is untestable without DNA. Per the germline V gene, CDR1 is SNHLY and CDR2 is FYNNEI. The CDR3 runs 15 residues. The CDR3 region is CASSEEAGMNTEAFF. Using reference TRBV2 and TRBJ1-1 for the parts outside the CDR3, the full variable domain is EPEVTQTPSHQVTQMGQEVILRCVPISNHLYFYWYRQILGQKVEFLVSFYNNEISEKSEIFDDQFSVERPDGSNFTLKIRSTKLEDSAMYFCASSEEAGMNTEAFFGQGTRLTVV.

The chain uses TRBV20-1 and TRBJ1-5; TCRdb names TRBD1, which stays unverified in the absence of DNA. CDR1 and CDR2 (germline): DFQATT, SNEGSKA (reference sequence). The CDR3 is made up of 13 amino acids. CDR3 region: CSAKPQGAQPQHF.

The rearrangement joins TRBV7-9 to TRBJ2-3; TCRdb lists TRBD2, though no DNA is available to test this call. Germline V gene data show CDR1 as SEHNR and CDR2 as FQNEAQ (reference sequence). The length of the CDR3 is 16 residues. The CDR3 here is CASSLAGAGAIDTQYF.

This sequence joins TRBV28 and TRBJ2-4; TCRdb outputs TRBD2, but without DNA this stays unchecked. CDR3 length: 14 residues. Per germline, CDR1 MDHEN and CDR2 SYDVKM. The CDR3: CACEPRRAKNIQYF.

The CDR3 reads CSVIGPGRDTQYF. The chain uses TRBV20-1 and TRBJ2-3; the D call of TRBD2 rests on TCRdb alone, since no DNA is present to check it. CDR1 DFQATT and CDR2 SNEGSKA come from the germline V gene (reference sequence). The CDR3 contains 13 residues.

The chain combines TRBV10-3 with TRBJ2-7; TCRdb picks TRBD2, but there is no DNA to check that call. From germline, CDR1 is ENHRY and CDR2 SYGVKD. The CDR3 runs to 13 residues. CDR3 residues: CAITPGLSYEQYF.

The gene calls are TRBV10-1 and TRBJ2-2; the D gene TCRdb calls, TRBD2, cannot be checked with no DNA. Germline V lookup: CDR1 WNHNN, CDR2 SYGVQD (reference sequence). This CDR3 is 14 amino acids long. CDR3 protein: CARKRGGLTGELFF.